The source of this T cell receptor (beta chain) is a study of CD8+ T cells in alopecia areata. cDNA reverse transcribed from extracted RNA served as the sequencing template. Only in-frame clones appear in the TCRdb table, and some are missing; sequencing was by immunoSEQ multiplex PCR. This sample has some 120,000 clones, with around 48% found just once. Both peripheral blood and punch biopsies of lesional scalp skin were obtained from patients who had alopecia areata. The specimen was NKG2D-low CD8+ T cells sorted from blood. The receptor was isolated from a human donor with alopecia areata.

Written as DNA, the CDR3 is TGTGCCAGCAGGAAACAAGAGACCCAGTACTTC. Protein product: CASRKQETQYF. The chain carries TRBV27 and TRBJ2-5; D is ambiguous. Per the germline V gene, CDR1 is MNHEY and CDR2 is SMNVEV (reference sequence). The ends were cut back, 6 bases at V and 2 bases at J, with 4 bases in the middle. The CDR3 has 11 residues.